These T cell receptor beta chains were read from a single sample in a study of CD8 T cells in ankylosing spondylitis. One entry per CDR3 protein, called by TCRdb with MiXCR from the 5' RACE reads. The sample holds 700,000 to 1,000,000 distinct CDR3 sequences; 12% are singletons and the top ten take approximately 0.5%. Input material: blood, either unsorted or a sorted T cell fraction (not recorded which). These receptors all come from a male donor with ankylosing spondylitis. Both conserved end residues are part of each CDR3. A D gene is named only where the DNA matches it firmly.

d_gene | j_gene | v_gene | CDR3aa
- | TRBJ2-7 | TRBV20-1 | CSARARGTLLDYEQYF
- | TRBJ1-1 | TRBV6-2/TRBV6-3 | CASSPRVKTEAFF
- | TRBJ2-7 | TRBV6-5 | CASSYYESSYEQYF
- | TRBJ2-1 | TRBV2 | CASTRRGDLGEQFF
- | TRBJ2-1 | TRBV10-3 | CAIAASSSASGDNEQFF
TRBD2 | TRBJ2-7 | TRBV12-3/TRBV12-4 | CASSLYGAGLSYEQYF
- | TRBJ2-7 | TRBV4-1 | CASSQDPRSHEQYF
- | TRBJ2-3 | TRBV3-1 | CASSREGVSDTQYF
- | TRBJ2-2 | TRBV15 | CATSRARTSNTGELFF
TRBD2 | TRBJ2-3 | TRBV27 | CASSLTTSGRGENTQYF
- | TRBJ2-7 | TRBV20-1 | CSARFSGGPYEQYF
- | TRBJ2-7 | TRBV5-5 | CASSALDYEQYF
TRBD2 | TRBJ2-7 | TRBV20-1 | CSASGLAFTYEQYF
TRBD1 | TRBJ2-7 | TRBV4-2 | CASSTSGTGGREQYF
- | TRBJ1-1 | TRBV18 | CASSPPGGETEAFF
- | TRBJ2-3 | TRBV20-1 | CSARVPGVNTQYF
TRBD1 | TRBJ2-5 | TRBV5-6 | CASSWDRAETQYF
- | TRBJ1-1 | TRBV4-3 | CASSHALDRLSTEAFF
- | TRBJ2-2 | TRBV5-1 | CASSLNEGLWNAGELFF
- | TRBJ2-7 | TRBV12-3/TRBV12-4 | CASSGRGQQYF
- | TRBJ2-3 | TRBV7-7 | CASSSWPGDTQYF
TRBD2 | TRBJ2-1 | TRBV29-1 | CSVVGLAGGNSYNEQFF
- | TRBJ2-5 | TRBV10-3 | CAISGTRGEETQYF
- | TRBJ1-5 | TRBV6-1 | CASSVQGLGNQPQHF
- | TRBJ1-6 | TRBV15 | CATSRDPRYGYSSLHF
TRBD2 | TRBJ2-3 | TRBV10-3 | CAISESRAGGTDTQYF
- | TRBJ2-5 | TRBV11-2 | CASSHPQGGGETQYF
TRBD2 | TRBJ2-7 | TRBV5-1 | CASSGPGLAYEQYF
- | TRBJ2-7 | TRBV20-1 | CSARDAGRSSYEQYF
TRBD2 | TRBJ2-7 | TRBV20-1 | CSVRASGTYEQYF
- | TRBJ1-1 | TRBV6-5 | CASSYYRDIPNDEAFF
- | TRBJ1-1 | TRBV20-1 | CSARGHSAANTEAFF
- | TRBJ2-7 | TRBV6-1 | CASRGGGEQYEQYF
TRBD2 | TRBJ2-1 | TRBV7-2 | CASSLDHGRGEQFF
TRBD2 | TRBJ2-7 | TRBV20-1 | CSAAGLLKGPYEQYF
TRBD1 | TRBJ1-2 | TRBV20-1 | CSARDLRGPGYGYTF
TRBD1 | TRBJ2-7 | TRBV29-1 | CSVAKQGARDEQYF
TRBD1 | TRBJ2-2 | TRBV6-2/TRBV6-3 | CAITAGTGGPGELFF
TRBD2 | TRBJ2-2 | TRBV4-3 | CASSQGGPSGREELFF
- | TRBJ2-6 | TRBV29-1 | CSVDPGAGANVLTF
- | TRBJ2-7 | TRBV12-3/TRBV12-4 | CASNLPGDVGALQYF
TRBD1 | TRBJ1-3 | TRBV7-9 | CASSFADRGNTIYF